The TCR beta chain described here comes from a study of shared T cell receptors in the human thymus. CDR1 SGHDN and CDR2 FVKESK come from the germline V gene. The V and J ends lost 3 bases and 7 bases respectively, with 21 bases between them. This CDR3 is 16 amino acids long. The repertoire was sequenced with immunoSEQ multiplex PCR; TCRdb's copy has only in-frame clones and lacks some. The repertoire has 650,000 to 950,000 clones, roughly 85% of them found once; the top ten carry approximately 0.01%. These data are also associated with another study on human thymus T cells. Per that paper: Infants served as donors; they were healthy and Finnish and were having corrective surgery for congenital heart defects. Thymic resections from corrective heart surgery supplied the tissue. Thymic and blood repertoires appeared to carry a bias in their V and J gene usage. Among unrelated individuals, related research reported thymic repertoires that overlapped highly.

V usage is TRBV14 and J usage is TRBJ1-2; tentatively, D is TRBD1 (6 bases). The specimen was thymocytes. The TCR was taken from a girl under three years old with a congenital heart defect. The CDR3 loop is CASSHGRWGGSVGYTF. DNA of the CDR3: TGTGCCAGCAGCCACGGCCGTTGGGGGGGCTCGGTTGGCTACACCTTC.